What follows are 20 T cell receptor beta chains derived from one specimen sequenced in a study of blood T cell repertoires in COVID-19. Repertoires were generated with immunoSEQ multiplex PCR, while TCRdb's copy carries only in-frame clones and drops some. The top ten clones hold under 2% of a sample with hundreds of thousands of clones, approximately 82% of them seen once. The sample consisted of peripheral blood. All receptors derive from a woman of 80 years or more with acute or convalescent COVID-19.

This clone was seen only once. V and J are TRBV6-1 and TRBJ1-1; D is undetermined. This CDR3 comprises 14 residues. The germline V and J ends were trimmed by 0 bases and 7 bases, with 12 bases remaining between them. Germline V gene data show CDR1 as MNHNS and CDR2 as SASEGT. CDR3: CASSEAPGGSEAFF. The CDR3 nucleotides are TGTGCCAGCAGTGAAGCGCCGGGCGGGAGTGAAGCTTTCTTT.

In nucleotides, the CDR3 is TGTGCCAGCAGCCCCGCGTCGGGGGCAGATACGCAGTATTTT. The encoded protein is CASSPASGADTQYF. This sequence joins TRBV7-9 and TRBJ2-3; TRBD2 might be the D (6 bases). CDR3 length equals 14 residues. The germline V and J ends were trimmed by 5 bases and 4 bases, with 13 bases remaining between them. Germline V gene lookup returns CDR1 SEHNR and CDR2 FQNEAQ (reference sequence).

The CDR3 bases are TGCGCCAGCAGCCAAGAGTTAAGCGGGAGTCCCTATGAGCAGTTCTTC. Protein product: CASSQELSGSPYEQFF. This chain links TRBV4-3 with TRBJ2-1; 8 bases agree with TRBD2. The length of the CDR3 is 16 residues. After removal of 0 bases from V and 8 bases from J, the junction contained 9 bases not matched to a gene. In germline, CDR1 is LGHNA, CDR2 YSLEER.

The rearrangement links TRBV11-2 to TRBJ2-3, with 8 bases aligning to TRBD1. Germline V gene lookup returns CDR1 SGHAT and CDR2 FQNNGV. The CDR3 consists of 16 residues. V lost 2 bases and J lost 1; bases outside the gene matches: 5. CDR3 sequence: CASSLQGALRTDTQYF. CDR3 coding DNA: TGTGCCAGCAGCTTACAGGGGGCACTGCGCACAGATACGCAGTATTTT.

The rearrangement links TRBV28 to TRBJ2-1; 9 nucleotides match TRBD1. The J segment lost 5 bases and the V segment lost 5 bases, leaving 7 bases of the junction unmatched. CDR1 MDHEN and CDR2 SYDVKM come from the germline V gene. The CDR3 spans 15 residues. In DNA form, the CDR3 reads TGTGCCAGCAGTCCAACCGGGACAGGGAACAATGAGCAGTTCTTC. Protein product: CASSPTGTGNNEQFF.

This chain links TRBV12-5 with TRBJ2-1, with D possibly matching TRBD2 (5 bases). The CDR3 totals 15 residues. Germline V gene lookup returns CDR1 LGHNT and CDR2 FRNRAP. With 0 bases removed from V and 7 bases from J, the gap between germline ends came to 13 bases. CDR3 in amino acids: CASGLVNGLRNEQFF. CDR3 sequence (DNA): TGTGCTAGTGGTTTGGTAAATGGACTGAGGAATGAGCAGTTCTTC.

The chain couples TRBV6-6 to TRBJ1-2; D gene uncertain. Germline V CDR1 and CDR2: MNHNY, SVGAGI (reference sequence). V lost 6 bases to trimming and J lost 7 bases, with 15 bases between them. The CDR3 is 13 amino acids. The CDR3 loop reads CASRDSGSGGYTF. The CDR3 DNA reads TGTGCCAGCAGGGATTCGGGTAGTGGTGGCTACACCTTC.

In the case of this clone: The final CDR3 position lacks the conserved phenylalanine or tryptophan, pointing to a likely read error. It is unclear where the CDR3 begins or ends on the DNA, so no DNA is shown, and the CDR3 is as TCRdb lists it. The chain carries TRBV6-5 and TRBJ2-7; the table assigns TRBD1, which was not confirmed against the DNA. Including both end residues, the CDR3 is 12 amino acids long. Germline V gene lookup returns CDR1 MNHEY and CDR2 SVGAGI. The CDR3 is CASSNPDRPAII.

This chain connects TRBV24-1 to TRBJ2-1, with 8 positions matching TRBD2. From germline, CDR1 is KGHDR and CDR2 SFDVKD. J lost 4 bases, V lost 6 bases, and 7 bases had no gene match. The length of the CDR3 is 15 residues. CDR3 residues: CATSPQSGSYNEQFF. The CDR3 DNA follows: TGTGCCACCAGTCCCCAGAGCGGGAGTTACAATGAGCAGTTCTTC.

The chain combines TRBV30 with TRBJ1-4; 7 positions agree with TRBD1. Germline CDR1 is GTSNPN and CDR2 is SVGIG (reference sequence). V dropped 2 bases and J dropped 10; count of bases not matched to a gene: 10. The length of the CDR3 is 14 residues. The CDR3 DNA sequence: TGTGCCTGGAGTCATGGACAGGCGCAGGCAAAACTGTTTTTT. As protein: CAWSHGQAQAKLFF. The variable domain in full, with the rest retrieved from reference TRBV30 and TRBJ1-4, is SQTIHQWPATLVQPVGSPLSLECTVEGTSNPNLYWYRQAAGRGLQLLFYSVGIGQISSEVPQNLSASRPQDRQFILSSKKLLLSDSGFYLCAWSHGQAQAKLFFGSGTQLSVL.

The chain uses TRBV27 and TRBJ2-7, with D possibly matching TRBD2 (6 bases). The CDR3 loop spans 14 amino acids. V dropped 5 bases and J dropped 2 bases, with 13 bases sitting between them. Germline V CDR1 and CDR2: MNHEY, SMNVEV (reference sequence). In nucleotides, the CDR3 is TGTGCCAGCAGTAACGCGGGGCTACCCTACGAGCAGTACTTC. Translated: CASSNAGLPYEQYF.

This chain connects TRBV5-1 to TRBJ1-2; tentatively, D is TRBD1 (5 bases). Germline CDR1 and CDR2: SGHRS and YFSETQ. This CDR3 has 14 amino acids. V was pared by 2 bases and J by 7 bases, with 15 bases between. CDR3 region: CASSFGREASGYTF. For the CDR3, the DNA is TGCGCCAGCAGCTTTGGCAGGGAAGCTAGTGGCTACACCTTC.

V usage is TRBV10-3 and J usage is TRBJ2-1; 10 bases match TRBD2. The CDR3 contains 14 residues. Germline V gene sequence: CDR1 ENHRY, CDR2 SYGVKD. J was trimmed by 6 bases and V by 5 bases; bases with no gene match: 4. The CDR3, as DNA: TGTGCCATCAGTCTAGCGGGAGTAGGCAATGAGCAGTTCTTC. It encodes CAISLAGVGNEQFF.

The J gene is TRBJ1-1, the V gene TRBV5-4; 8 bases line up with TRBD1. Germline V CDR1 and CDR2: SGHNT, YYREEE (reference sequence). With 4 bases clipped from V and 5 bases from J, the junction kept 4 bases outside the gene matches. This CDR3 contains 13 residues. CDR3 nucleotides: TGTGCCAGCAGCAAAGACAGGGGAACTGAAGCTTTCTTT. Translation: CASSKDRGTEAFF.

The chain joins TRBV13 to TRBJ1-3; possibly TRBD1 for D (5 bases). The germline CDR1 and CDR2 sequences are PRHDT and FYEKMQ (reference sequence). Trimming removed 5 bases at V and 4 bases at J, with 9 bases between. The CDR3 is 13 amino acids. The CDR3 region is CASSRDFGNTIYF. For the CDR3, the DNA is TGTGCCAGCAGCCGGGACTTCGGAAACACCATATATTTT.

The gene calls are TRBV28 and TRBJ1-1; D gene ambiguous. V was shortened by 4 bases and J by 6 bases, with 9 bases between the two germline ends. The CDR3 consists of 12 residues. The germline CDR1 and CDR2 sequences are MDHEN and SYDVKM. CDR3 residues: CASSWRVAEAFF. The CDR3 DNA follows: TGTGCCAGCAGTTGGAGGGTGGCTGAAGCTTTCTTT.

The gene calls are TRBV5-6 and TRBJ1-2; 8 bases are shared with TRBD1. CDR1 SGHDT and CDR2 YYEEEE come from the germline V gene. The CDR3 has 13 amino acids. V lost 5 bases and J lost 8; bases outside the gene matches: 8. The CDR3 DNA sequence: TGTGCCAGCAGTTACCAGGGGGCGAGAGGCTACACCTTC. Its translation: CASSYQGARGYTF. Variable domain in full (rest from reference TRBV5-6 and TRBJ1-2): DAGVTQSPTHLIKTRGQQVTLRCSPKSGHDTVSWYQQALGQGPQFIFQYYEEEERQRGNFPDRFSGHQFPNYSSELNVNALLLGDSALYLCASSYQGARGYTFGSGTRLTVV.

The chain is built from TRBV5-1 and TRBJ1-3; the D gene is possibly TRBD1 (6 bases). This CDR3 is built from 15 residues. Trimming shortened V by 0 bases and J by 3 bases, and 10 bases separated the two germline ends. Germline V gives CDR1 SGHRS, CDR2 YFSETQ. The CDR3 DNA follows: TGCGCCAGCAGCTTGGGGACAGACCTTGGAAACACCATATATTTT. Protein sequence: CASSLGTDLGNTIYF.

The chain carries TRBV14 and TRBJ1-2, with 8 nucleotides matching TRBD1. CDR1 is SGHDN, CDR2 FVKESK, per germline. Trimming removed 0 bases from V and 6 bases from J; junction bases left unmatched: 3. This CDR3 has 14 residues. CDR3 loop: CASSQDRTGNGYTF. In DNA, the CDR3 is TGTGCCAGCAGCCAAGACCGGACAGGGAATGGCTACACCTTC.

This clone was counted only a few times. The rearrangement links TRBV19 to TRBJ1-2, with a weak D call TRBD1 (5 bases). The CDR3 is 15 residues long. V lost 5 bases and J lost 8, with 21 bases in between. Germline CDR1 LNHDA, CDR2 SQIVND (reference sequence). The CDR3 DNA reads as TGTGCCAGTAGTGGGGACGGACTACCGAGGGTGGGCTACACCTTC. Protein product: CASSGDGLPRVGYTF.